The present TCR beta chain was sequenced within a study of blood T cell repertoires in COVID-19. Overall study context: From T cells, B-cell-depleted T cells, or PBMCs came the material, which was cDNA or gDNA.

Losses at the gene ends were 3 bases for V and 5 bases for J; bases not matched to a gene: 9. Germline CDR1 and CDR2: LNHDA and SQIVND (reference sequence). This CDR3 is 17 amino acids long. Per the original methods: Estimation of nucleated cell counts relied on the amplification of reference gene primers. Repertoires were generated with immunoSEQ multiplex PCR, while TCRdb's copy carries only in-frame clones and drops some. V and J calls and clone size are those listed in that table; D and trimming were worked out from the DNA. This table has roughly 250,000 clones, approximately 83% appearing once. Participants' own reports of clinical history determined their cohort assignment.

Sequenced material: PBMCs or T cells enriched from blood (not recorded which). The origin of this receptor is a middle-aged woman with acute COVID-19. The chain combines TRBV19 with TRBJ1-4; TRBD1 agrees at 10 bases. The DNA of the CDR3 is TGTGCCAGTAGTATCCCGGGACAGGGGCCCGGAAATGAAAAACTGTTTTTT. It translates to CASSIPGQGPGNEKLFF.